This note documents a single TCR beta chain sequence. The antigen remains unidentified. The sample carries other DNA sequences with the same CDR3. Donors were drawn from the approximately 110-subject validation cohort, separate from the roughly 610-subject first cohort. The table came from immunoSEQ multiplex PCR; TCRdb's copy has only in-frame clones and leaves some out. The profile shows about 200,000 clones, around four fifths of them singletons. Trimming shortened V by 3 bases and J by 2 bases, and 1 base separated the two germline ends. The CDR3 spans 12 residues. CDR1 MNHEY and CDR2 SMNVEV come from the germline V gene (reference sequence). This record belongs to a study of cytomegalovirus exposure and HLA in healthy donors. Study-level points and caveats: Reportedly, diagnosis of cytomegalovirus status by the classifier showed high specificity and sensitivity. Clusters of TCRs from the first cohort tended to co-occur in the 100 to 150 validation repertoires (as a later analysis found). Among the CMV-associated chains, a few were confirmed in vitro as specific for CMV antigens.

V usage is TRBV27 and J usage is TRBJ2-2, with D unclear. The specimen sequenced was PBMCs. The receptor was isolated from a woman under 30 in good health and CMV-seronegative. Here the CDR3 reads CASSFNTGELFF. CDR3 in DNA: TGTGCCAGCAGTTTCAACACCGGGGAGCTGTTTTTT.